This TCR beta chain was sequenced for a study of PD-L1 blockade in urothelial cancer. The CDR3 length is 18 residues. Germline loops: CDR1 SGHVS, CDR2 FQNEAQ. The V segment lost 5 bases and the J segment 0 bases; nucleotides outside the gene matches: 10. Generated by immunoSEQ multiplex PCR, the TCRdb table keeps only in-frame clones and is missing some. The sample includes over 100,000 clones, 80% to 95% seen only once; the top ten take 3% to 4.5%. Regarding time point: peripheral blood 6 weeks after treatment start. Locally advanced or metastatic urothelial carcinoma affected the patients. This TCR was recovered from a man aged 55-75 years with urothelial cancer. The V and J genes are TRBV7-8 and TRBJ2-6, with 7 bases lining up with TRBD2. This material consisted of PBMCs, taken around atezolizumab (anti-PD-L1) treatment. In nucleotides, the CDR3 is TGTGCCAGCAGCCCCCGGGGACTAACCCGCTCTGGGGCCAACGTCCTGACTTTC. Its protein is CASSPRGLTRSGANVLTF.